Listed below are T cell receptor beta chains from one sample, sequenced in a study of T cells in tuberculosis. Produced via immunoSEQ multiplex PCR; TCRdb's table is partial and in-frame only. The table includes around 60,000 clones, 65% to 90% detected once. The sequenced sample consisted of CD1b-GMM tetramer-negative cells sorted from PBMCs. These receptors came from an adult woman with latent tuberculosis. The CDR3 runs from the conserved cysteine through the conserved F or W. D genes are given only for firm matches. The size field is filled for only some rows; it gives once, few, many or a size class.

V: TRBV7-2
D: NA
J: TRBJ2-2
size: NA
DNA: TGTGCCAGCAGCTTAGCGGGGGGGCCTGCCGGGGAGCTGTTTTTT
CDR3: CASSLAGGPAGELFF

V: TRBV28
D: TRBD2
J: TRBJ2-3
size: NA
DNA: TGTGCCAGCAGTGCACCCTCGCCGGGACTAGTAGATACGCAGTATTTT
CDR3: CASSAPSPGLVDTQYF

V: TRBV29-1
D: NA
J: TRBJ1-1
size: NA
DNA: TGCAGCGCCTGTGCGGTGACTGAAGCTTTCTTT
CDR3: CSACAVTEAFF

V: TRBV4-3
D: NA
J: TRBJ1-6
size: NA
DNA: TGCGCCAGCAGCCAGGGTGCTCAGGGAAGGCATTCACCCCTCCACTTT
CDR3: CASSQGAQGRHSPLHF

V: TRBV19
D: NA
J: TRBJ2-1
size: once
DNA: TGTGCCAGTAGTATAGTGGAGGGAGATGAGCAGTTCTTC
CDR3: CASSIVEGDEQFF

V: TRBV5-5
D: NA
J: TRBJ2-1
size: NA
DNA: TGTGCCAGCTCATCGGAGCCCGGCAGGGTTTACAATGAGCAGTTCTTC
CDR3: CASSSEPGRVYNEQFF

V: TRBV30
D: TRBD2
J: TRBJ2-2
size: NA
DNA: TGTGCCTGCACAGCGGGGGCCGTGAACACCGGGGAGCTGTTTTTT
CDR3: CACTAGAVNTGELFF

V: TRBV30
D: NA
J: TRBJ1-2
size: NA
DNA: TGTGCCTGTCGTATTCAGGGGAGTAACTATGGCTACACCTTC
CDR3: CACRIQGSNYGYTF

V: TRBV6-5
D: TRBD2
J: TRBJ2-1
size: NA
DNA: TGTGCCAGCAGTTACGAAGCGGGGGGGCCCTACAATGAGCAGTTCTTC
CDR3: CASSYEAGGPYNEQFF

V: TRBV30
D: NA
J: TRBJ1-6
size: once
DNA: TGTGCCTGGAGTGTACAGGGCAATAATTCCCCCCTCCACTTT
CDR3: CAWSVQGNNSPLHF

V: TRBV2
D: NA
J: TRBJ2-3
size: NA
DNA: TGTGCCAGACAGCAGGGCTCAGATACGCAGTATTTT
CDR3: CARQQGSDTQYF

V: TRBV11-3
D: TRBD1
J: TRBJ1-2
size: NA
DNA: TGTGCCAGCAGTCCCGGGACAGCGAGCAACTATGGCTACACCTTC
CDR3: CASSPGTASNYGYTF

V: TRBV5-1
D: NA
J: TRBJ1-3
size: NA
DNA: TGCGCCAGCAGCTTGTCAGGGGCACACGGAAACACCATATATTTT
CDR3: CASSLSGAHGNTIYF

V: TRBV7-2
D: TRBD1
J: TRBJ2-1
size: few
DNA: TGTGCCAGCAGCTTCAGACAAGGGTCAGGGGGCAATGAGCAGTTCTTC
CDR3: CASSFRQGSGGNEQFF

V: TRBV15
D: NA
J: TRBJ2-5
size: NA
DNA: TGTGCCACCAGCAGAGGTAGGGGGTCTGGAGAGACCCAGTACTTC
CDR3: CATSRGRGSGETQYF

V: TRBV28
D: TRBD1
J: TRBJ1-2
size: NA
DNA: TGTGCCAGCAGTTTCAGACAGGGGAGGGGGGGCTACACCTTC
CDR3: CASSFRQGRGGYTF

V: TRBV6-1
D: TRBD1
J: TRBJ2-7
size: NA
DNA: TGTGCCAGCAGTGACCAGGGACAGGGCCTCTCCTACGAGCAGTACTTC
CDR3: CASSDQGQGLSYEQYF

V: TRBV7-2
D: NA
J: TRBJ1-2
size: NA
DNA: TGTGCCAGCAGCTTAGCCACAGCATATTCCTCCTATGGCTACACCTTC
CDR3: CASSLATAYSSYGYTF

V: TRBV30
D: TRBD1
J: TRBJ1-1
size: NA
DNA: TGTGCCTGGAGTCGGGACAGGGTAGAAGCTTTCTTT
CDR3: CAWSRDRVEAFF

V: TRBV7-9
D: NA
J: TRBJ2-2
size: NA
DNA: TGTGCCAGCAGCTTACAGGGGACGGACACCGGGGAGCTGTTTTTT
CDR3: CASSLQGTDTGELFF

V: TRBV5-1
D: TRBD1
J: TRBJ2-7
size: once
DNA: TGCGCCAGCAGCCTCCGGGACAGGACCTCCTACGAGCAGTACTTC
CDR3: CASSLRDRTSYEQYF

V: TRBV5-4
D: TRBD1
J: TRBJ1-1
size: once
DNA: TGTGCCAGCAGCTTGGCCGTGACAGGGTTGAACACTGAAGCTTTCTTT
CDR3: CASSLAVTGLNTEAFF

V: TRBV6-1
D: TRBD2
J: TRBJ2-1
size: NA
DNA: TGTGCCAGCAGAAGGCGGGGGGGCAACAATGAGCAGTTCTTC
CDR3: CASRRRGGNNEQFF

V: TRBV4-3
D: TRBD1
J: TRBJ1-2
size: NA
DNA: TGCGCCAGCAGCCAAGGGGGGACAGGCACTCTCTATGGCTACACCTTC
CDR3: CASSQGGTGTLYGYTF

V: TRBV6-1
D: NA
J: TRBJ2-7
size: NA
DNA: TGTGCCAGCAGGGTCGGGAGTGTGGGTTACGAGCAGTACTTC
CDR3: CASRVGSVGYEQYF

V: TRBV7-6
D: TRBD2
J: TRBJ2-5
size: NA
DNA: TGTGCCAGCAGCTTAGCCGGGGGGGCCACGGAGACCCAGTACTTC
CDR3: CASSLAGGATETQYF

V: TRBV19
D: TRBD2
J: TRBJ2-1
size: NA
DNA: TGTGCCAGTAGTATAGACCCCTGGACTAGCGGGAAATACAATGAGCAGTTCTTC
CDR3: CASSIDPWTSGKYNEQFF

V: TRBV15
D: NA
J: TRBJ1-3
size: NA
DNA: TGTGCCACCAGCAGAGAAAGTGGCAGACTTGGAAACACCATATATTTT
CDR3: CATSRESGRLGNTIYF